This T cell receptor beta chain was sequenced in a study of blood T cell repertoires in COVID-19. The overall study: The analysed material was cDNA or gDNA that came from T cells, B-cell-depleted T cells, or PBMCs.

The repertoire was sequenced with immunoSEQ multiplex PCR; TCRdb's copy has only in-frame clones and lacks some. The sample shows approximately 60,000 clones, 80% to 90% of them seen only once. This clone was recorded a few times. There are 14 residues in the CDR3. V gave up 4 bases and J gave up 7 bases; unmatched junction bases: 5. Germline V lookup: CDR1 SGHDN, CDR2 FVKESK. This sequence originates from a man in his forties or fifties with active COVID-19. Specimen: peripheral blood. The genes are TRBV14 and TRBJ1-2, with TRBD1 matching 11 bases. The CDR3 coding sequence is TGTGCCAGCAGCCTAGGGACAGGGGGATTTGGCTACACCTTC. Encoded protein: CASSLGTGGFGYTF.